The 32 T cell receptor beta chains presented below share a single source sample, sequenced in a study of technical replicates of blood from a handful of donors. Clones were read by immunoSEQ multiplex PCR, and TCRdb kept only the in-frame ones, dropping some. This sample has fewer than 70,000 clones, with 86% found just once. Material: PBMCs. These TCRs come from a human donor in good health. Some clones in this sample may be carry-over from other donors' samples.

CDR3 amino acids: CASSYSAGFNSGYTF. In DNA, the CDR3 is TGTGCCAGCAGTTACTCGGCGGGATTCAACAGTGGCTACACCTTC. V is TRBV6-5 and J is TRBJ1-2; no definite D call. With 0 bases removed from V and 7 bases from J, the gap between germline ends came to 15 bases. This CDR3 has 15 amino acids. Per the germline V gene, CDR1 is MNHEY and CDR2 is SVGAGI.

The gene calls are TRBV27 and TRBJ1-5; D is ambiguous. The CDR3 is 14 amino acids. Germline V gene data show CDR1 as MNHEY and CDR2 as SMNVEV (reference sequence). V gave up 3 bases and J gave up 1 base, with 7 bases separating them. The CDR3 bases are TGTGCCAGCAGTTTTTCAGGAAGCAATCAGCCCCAGCATTTT. This codes for CASSFSGSNQPQHF.

This clone has more than one count but fewer than ten. The chain carries TRBV4-2 and TRBJ2-3; 11 bases align to TRBD2. The germline V gene encodes CDR1 LGHNA and CDR2 YNFKEQ. Losses at the gene ends were 2 bases for V and 3 bases for J; bases not matched to a gene: 10. This CDR3 comprises 18 residues. CDR3 protein: CASSQNIAGGPSTDTQYF. CDR3 bases: TGTGCCAGCAGCCAAAATATAGCGGGAGGGCCGTCTACAGATACGCAGTATTTT.

J is TRBJ2-1 and V is TRBV7-9; 14 bases align to TRBD2. The junction had 6 bases not matched to a gene; V was cut back by 0 bases and J by 8 bases. Germline V CDR1 and CDR2: SEHNR, FQNEAQ (reference sequence). The CDR3 is 17 residues long. The CDR3, as DNA: TGTGCCAGCAGCTTAGCCGGGACTAGCGGGAGTTGGGATGAGCAGTTCTTC. Protein: CASSLAGTSGSWDEQFF.

The V call is TRBV30, the J call TRBJ1-2; 7 bases match TRBD1. From germline, CDR1 is GTSNPN and CDR2 SVGIG (reference sequence). This CDR3 spans 12 amino acids. Trimming cost V 8 bases and J 2 bases; bases outside gene matches: 5. The CDR3, as DNA: TGTGCCCGTGAACAGGGGAACTATGGCTACACCTTC. The encoded protein is CAREQGNYGYTF.

The genes are TRBV11-2 and TRBJ2-7, with 13 positions matching TRBD2. The ends lost 3 bases at V and 7 bases at J; junction bases unmatched: 6. Germline assignment: CDR1 SGHAT and CDR2 FQNNGV. The CDR3 length is 15 residues. As DNA, the CDR3 is TGTGCCAGCAGCTTCCGACTAGCGGGAGGAAAAGAGCAGTACTTC. Its translation is CASSFRLAGGKEQYF.

DNA of the CDR3: TGCGCCAGCAGCTCAACCGGGACAGGGAACTACAATGAGCAGTTCTTC. Its translation is CASSSTGTGNYNEQFF. The gene calls are TRBV5-1 and TRBJ2-1; 9 bases line up with TRBD1. The germline V gene has CDR1 SGHRS and CDR2 YFSETQ. The CDR3 spans 16 residues. With V trimmed by 3 bases and J by 3 bases, 7 bases remained unmatched. The variable domain in full, with the rest retrieved from reference TRBV5-1 and TRBJ2-1, is KAGVTQTPRYLIKTRGQQVTLSCSPISGHRSVSWYQQTPGQGLQFLFEYFSETQRNKGNFPGRFSGRQFSNSRSEMNVSTLELGDSALYLCASSSTGTGNYNEQFFGPGTRLTVL.

The CDR3 loop is CASNALPRGGYTF. For the CDR3, the DNA is TGTGCCAGCAACGCTCTTCCGCGGGGTGGCTACACCTTC. V usage is TRBV6-1 and J usage is TRBJ1-2; the D is unclear. V shed 7 bases and J shed 7 bases, with 16 bases lying between them. There are 13 residues in the CDR3. Germline CDR1 MNHNS, CDR2 SASEGT.

V is TRBV4-1 and J is TRBJ1-4, with D possibly being TRBD1 (5 bases). The CDR3 length is 14 residues. Deletions cut 1 base from V and 7 bases from J, with 10 bases between. In germline, CDR1 is MGHRA, CDR2 YSYEKL. The CDR3 coding sequence is TGCGCCAGCAGCCAAGGGGGGGATGGTGAAAAACTGTTTTTT. Its protein is CASSQGGDGEKLFF.

The V call is TRBV5-1, the J call TRBJ2-2; TRBD1 might be the D (5 bases). CDR3 size: 16 residues. The V end lost 4 bases, the J end lost 0 bases, and 13 bases lay between the germline ends. Germline assignment: CDR1 SGHRS and CDR2 YFSETQ. CDR3 residues: CASSTDSLANTGELFF. CDR3 DNA sequence: TGCGCCAGCAGCACAGACAGCCTAGCGAACACCGGGGAGCTGTTTTTT.

The chain is built from TRBV11-2 and TRBJ2-3; D might be TRBD1 (6 bases). The CDR3 is 17 amino acids. V gave up 4 bases and J gave up 1 base, with 18 bases separating them. CDR1 and CDR2 from the germline V gene are SGHAT and FQNNGV. CDR3 DNA sequence: TGTGCCAGCAGCTCGAACGCACTGACAGGAGGCACAGATACGCAGTATTTT. It translates to CASSSNALTGGTDTQYF.

This chain joins TRBV7-9 and TRBJ1-2; D is undetermined. Trimming pared 5 bases from V and 1 base from J, leaving 14 bases between. Germline lookup yields CDR1 SEHNR and CDR2 FQNEAQ (reference sequence). CDR3 length: 15 residues. CDR3 region: CASSLDGELNYGYTF. DNA of the CDR3: TGTGCCAGCAGCCTAGACGGGGAACTTAACTATGGCTACACCTTC.

The chain is built from TRBV5-6 and TRBJ2-1, with D tentatively TRBD2 (6 bases). The CDR3 is 12 residues long. V was clipped by 3 bases and J by 6 bases, with 7 bases between them. The germline CDR1 and CDR2 sequences are SGHDT and YYEEEE. This CDR3 reads CASSSGGNEQFF. CDR3 bases: TGTGCCAGCAGCTCCGGGGGCAATGAGCAGTTCTTC.

V usage is TRBV6-5 and J usage is TRBJ1-1; D uncertain. CDR1 is MNHEY, CDR2 SVGAGI, per germline. V was trimmed by 6 bases and J by 0 bases, leaving 11 bases between them. The CDR3 extends over 14 amino acids. The CDR3 is CASRITELNTEAFF. CDR3 bases: TGTGCCAGCAGGATCACTGAATTGAACACTGAAGCTTTCTTT.

The chain combines TRBV30 with TRBJ2-3, with 9 bases identical to TRBD2. The germline CDR1 and CDR2 sequences are GTSNPN and SVGIG (reference sequence). This CDR3 has 14 amino acids. The trim removed 0 bases at V and 6 bases at J, leaving 4 bases unmatched. CDR3 sequence reads: CAWSVLAGRDTQYF. In nucleotides, the CDR3 is TGTGCCTGGAGTGTGCTAGCGGGAAGGGATACGCAGTATTTT.

In its sample, this clone was seen a few times. The chain uses TRBV2 and TRBJ2-2; D possibly corresponds to TRBD2 (5 bases). The V gene's germline CDR1 is SNHLY and CDR2 FYNNEI. There are 13 residues in the CDR3. The V gene lost 6 bases and the J gene lost 1 base, with 6 bases spanning the gap. CDR3 nucleotides: TGTGCCAGCAGACTAGAGAACACCGGGGAGCTGTTTTTT. Its translation is CASRLENTGELFF.

The rearrangement links TRBV10-3 to TRBJ1-1; D gene unclear. Germline lookup yields CDR1 ENHRY and CDR2 SYGVKD. Trimming pared 3 bases from V and 1 base from J, leaving 12 bases between. CDR3 length equals 15 residues. In DNA, the CDR3 is TGTGCCATCAGTGAAATGCCCGAGAAGAACACTGAAGCTTTCTTT. Amino acid sequence: CAISEMPEKNTEAFF.

The rearrangement joins TRBV2 to TRBJ1-1; D not certain. Germline V gene sequence: CDR1 SNHLY, CDR2 FYNNEI. This CDR3 comprises 13 residues. V was clipped by 8 bases and J by 4 bases, with 14 bases between them. The CDR3, as DNA: TGTGCCAGCGTGATGACCGAGGGCACTGAAGCTTTCTTT. Translated, it gives CASVMTEGTEAFF.

The rearrangement joins TRBV7-2 to TRBJ2-1, with a weak D call TRBD1 (5 bases). Germline values: CDR1 SGHTA, CDR2 FQGNSA. Trimming cost V 8 bases and J 6 bases, with 14 bases left between them. The CDR3 is made up of 13 amino acids. CDR3 nucleotide sequence: TGTGCCAGCGGTTTCAGGGTCAGCAATGAGCAGTTCTTC. Protein sequence: CASGFRVSNEQFF.

The chain links TRBV4-3 to TRBJ1-1; no definite D call. V was clipped by 1 base and J by 1 base, with 7 bases between them. This CDR3 has 14 amino acids. Germline CDR1 reads LGHNA; CDR2 reads YSLEER. CDR3 sequence: CASSQGHSNTEAFF. The CDR3 region has the DNA TGCGCCAGCAGCCAAGGACATTCGAACACTGAAGCTTTCTTT.

The chain joins TRBV9 to TRBJ2-3; D is uncertain. This CDR3 contains 15 residues. Germline values: CDR1 SGDLS, CDR2 YYNGEE. The V and J ends lost 0 bases and 3 bases respectively, with 11 bases between them. CDR3 sequence: CASSVAGRETDTQYF. The CDR3 DNA is TGTGCCAGCAGCGTAGCTGGGCGAGAAACAGATACGCAGTATTTT. Supplemented by reference TRBV9 and TRBJ2-3, the full variable domain reads DSGVTQTPKHLITATGQRVTLRCSPRSGDLSVYWYQQSLDQGLQFLIQYYNGEERAKGNILERFSAQQFPDLHSELNLSSLELGDSALYFCASSVAGRETDTQYFGPGTRLTVL.

This chain links TRBV2 with TRBJ2-1; TRBD2 matches 7 bases. The V gene end was trimmed by 4 bases and the J gene end by 0 bases; junction bases not matched to a gene: 6. The germline V gene encodes CDR1 SNHLY and CDR2 FYNNEI. This CDR3 is 16 amino acids long. CDR3 loop: CASSGRLAGSYNEQFF. CDR3 bases: TGTGCCAGCAGTGGGCGTTTAGCGGGCTCCTACAATGAGCAGTTCTTC.

The J gene is TRBJ2-1, the V gene TRBV4-3, with a weak D call TRBD1 (6 bases). Germline assignment: CDR1 LGHNA and CDR2 YSLEER. Trimming took off 1 base at V and 0 bases at J, with 13 bases between the two ends. The length of the CDR3 is 17 residues. The CDR3 nucleotides are TGCGCCAGCAGCCAAGTGGGCCCAGGGGTCTCCTACAATGAGCAGTTCTTC. It encodes CASSQVGPGVSYNEQFF.

V is TRBV2 and J is TRBJ2-7; 10 nucleotides agree with TRBD2. There are 15 residues in the CDR3. Germline CDR1 and CDR2: SNHLY and FYNNEI. V dropped 3 bases and J dropped 5; count of bases not matched to a gene: 7. As DNA, the CDR3 is TGTGCCAGCAGTGATCTCGTCCTAGCGGGAGACGAGCAGTACTTC. This codes for CASSDLVLAGDEQYF. The variable domain in full, with the rest retrieved from reference TRBV2 and TRBJ2-7, is EPEVTQTPSHQVTQMGQEVILRCVPISNHLYFYWYRQILGQKVEFLVSFYNNEISEKSEIFDDQFSVERPDGSNFTLKIRSTKLEDSAMYFCASSDLVLAGDEQYFGPGTRLTVT.

This clone occurred once. The rearrangement links TRBV19 to TRBJ1-2; 7 bases match TRBD1. CDR1 and CDR2 (germline): LNHDA, SQIVND (reference sequence). With 7 bases clipped from V and 3 bases from J, the junction kept 5 bases outside the gene matches. This CDR3 is 13 amino acids long. DNA of the CDR3: TGTGCCAGTACCCCGAGGGGGCACTATGGCTACACCTTC. Translating it yields CASTPRGHYGYTF.

The chain recombines TRBV7-8 with TRBJ2-7; 15 bases align to TRBD2. The V gene's germline CDR1 is SGHVS and CDR2 FQNEAQ. This CDR3 region has 16 residues. Trimming at V came to 3 bases and at J to 4 bases, leaving 4 bases not matched to a gene. CDR3 sequence reads: CASSLGTSGGWYEQYF. DNA for the CDR3: TGTGCCAGCAGCTTGGGGACTAGCGGGGGGTGGTACGAGCAGTACTTC.

This clone turned up a few times. The CDR3 is CASSTTGTEWELFF. For the CDR3, the DNA is TGCGCCAGCAGCACGACCGGGACAGAATGGGAGCTGTTTTTT. The chain has TRBV5-1 and TRBJ2-2, with TRBD1 matching over 7 bases. From germline, CDR1 is SGHRS and CDR2 YFSETQ. The V and J ends lost 4 bases and 9 bases, in that order; junction bases with no gene match: 9. The CDR3 consists of 14 residues.

J is TRBJ2-5 and V is TRBV21-1; the D call of TRBD2 is as the table states it, not checked on the DNA. TRBV21-1 is a pseudogene segment. This CDR3 spans 15 amino acids. The DNA for the CDR3 is TGTGCCAGCCCTCGGTTTCGGTCACTCCAAGAGACCCAGTACTTC. It is translated as CASPRFRSLQETQYF.

This chain joins TRBV7-6 and TRBJ2-3, with 10 bases fitting TRBD2. The CDR3 has 17 residues. The germline CDR1 and CDR2 sequences are SGHVS and FNYEAQ. V shed 3 bases and J 0 bases; nucleotides not matched to a gene: 6. The chain's CDR3 is CASSFHLAGGSTDTQYF. The CDR3 region has the DNA TGTGCCAGCAGCTTCCATTTAGCGGGGGGCAGCACAGATACGCAGTATTTT.

This chain joins TRBV7-3 and TRBJ2-1; 10 nucleotides align to TRBD2. The CDR3 covers 16 residues. Germline-derived CDR1 and CDR2 are SGHTA and FQGTGA. V shed 4 bases and J 5 bases; nucleotides not matched to a gene: 8. Here the CDR3 reads CASSSALAGENNEQFF. The CDR3 DNA reads TGTGCCAGCAGCTCCGCCCTAGCGGGAGAGAACAATGAGCAGTTCTTC.

The chain links TRBV4-1 to TRBJ2-1; tentatively, D is TRBD2 (5 bases). Germline CDR1 reads MGHRA; CDR2 reads YSYEKL. Trimming took 4 bases from V and 1 from J, leaving 20 bases between them. The CDR3 totals 18 residues. CDR3 in amino acids: CASSLATPTISSYNEQFF. The CDR3 DNA is TGCGCCAGCAGCCTAGCGACACCGACGATTTCTTCCTACAATGAGCAGTTCTTC.

This chain joins TRBV6-1 and TRBJ1-5; D gene uncertain. The CDR3 spans 13 residues. Germline V gene lookup returns CDR1 MNHNS and CDR2 SASEGT. Trimming removed 8 bases at V and 3 bases at J, with 11 bases between. In nucleotides, the CDR3 is TGTGCCAGCTCCGGGAACCCCAATCAGCCCCAGCATTTT. Protein: CASSGNPNQPQHF.